Shown below are 32 T cell receptor beta chains from a single sample sequenced in a study of T cell repertoires in cytomegalovirus infection. TCRdb processed the reads anew with MiXCR; each CDR3 protein has one entry. The sample holds around 190,000 distinct CDR3 sequences, approximately 14% seen once. The material sequenced was PBMCs. The origin of the receptors is a human donor in good health (CMV status not recorded). Some clones in this sample may be carry-over from other donors' samples.

The chain is built from TRBV11-2 and TRBJ2-1; TRBD1 matches 10 bases. The V segment lost 5 bases and the J segment 7 bases; nucleotides outside the gene matches: 8. The CDR3 sequence is 15 residues long. Germline lookup yields CDR1 SGHAT and CDR2 FQNNGV. CDR3 coding DNA: TGTGCCAGCAGCCGCGCCGGACAGGGGGGAAATGAGCAGTTCTTC. Its protein product is CASSRAGQGGNEQFF.

The chain links TRBV10-2 to TRBJ2-5, with a possible D match to TRBD1 (7 bases). Trimming shortened V by 6 bases and J by 0 bases, and 14 bases separated the two germline ends. Germline CDR1 is WSHSY and CDR2 is SAAADI. The CDR3 has 15 amino acids. CDR3 DNA sequence: TGCGCCAGCAGGGAGGGACAGAGAAACCAAGAGACCCAGTACTTC. Its protein is CASREGQRNQETQYF.

This clonotype occurred a few times. This chain uses TRBV14 with TRBJ2-1, with 14 bases lining up with TRBD2. This CDR3 has 20 amino acids. The V gene's germline CDR1 is SGHDN and CDR2 FVKESK. V was clipped by 1 base and J by 7 bases; unmatched bases: 15. In DNA form, the CDR3 reads TGTGCCAGCAGCCAAGTCAGGACTAGCGGGAGGCAATATCGAGGGAATGAGCAGTTCTTC. Its translation is CASSQVRTSGRQYRGNEQFF. The whole variable domain, filled in from reference TRBV14 and TRBJ2-1, reads EAGVTQFPSHSVIEKGQTVTLRCDPISGHDNLYWYRRVMGKEIKFLLHFVKESKQDESGMPNNRFLAERTGGTYSTLKVQPAELEDSGVYFCASSQVRTSGRQYRGNEQFFGPGTRLTVL.

This clonotype was detected many times. V usage is TRBV18 and J usage is TRBJ1-1; a weak D match, TRBD1 (6 bases). Germline V gives CDR1 KGHSH, CDR2 LQKENI. The V end lost 1 base, the J end lost 1 base, and 16 bases lay between the germline ends. The CDR3 is made up of 17 amino acids. CDR3 amino acids: CASSPLSGGRRNTEAFF. The CDR3 DNA sequence: TGTGCCAGCTCACCACTTTCGGGGGGCCGAAGGAACACTGAAGCTTTCTTT.

This clonotype came up a few times. As DNA, the CDR3 is TGCGCCAGCAGTCCCCGTCGGGGTTCCTACGAGCAGTACTTC. Translated, it gives CASSPRRGSYEQYF. V usage is TRBV4-1 and J usage is TRBJ2-7, with a weak D call TRBD2 (5 bases). The germline V gene encodes CDR1 MGHRA and CDR2 YSYEKL. The CDR3 contains 14 residues. Trimming took 6 bases from V and 1 from J, leaving 13 bases between them.

In its sample, this clonotype was seen many times. The chain carries TRBV29-1 and TRBJ2-7; the match to TRBD1 covers 10 bases. The CDR3 consists of 14 residues. CDR1 is SQVTM, CDR2 ANQGSEA, per germline. The V and J ends lost 4 bases and 2 bases, in that order; junction bases with no gene match: 5. CDR3 sequence (DNA): TGCAGCGTTGGCGGGACAGGGGTTACCTACGAGCAGTACTTC. Its translation is CSVGGTGVTYEQYF.

The DNA for the CDR3 is TGCAGCGTTGACAGGGGTCATGGCTACACCTTC. It encodes CSVDRGHGYTF. The rearrangement uses TRBV29-1 and TRBJ1-2; D perhaps matches TRBD1 (6 bases). The V end was cut by 3 bases, the J end by 6 bases, with 8 bases between. CDR3 length: 11 amino acids. Germline assignment: CDR1 SQVTM and CDR2 ANQGSEA.

In this sample, this clonotype turned up many times. This rearrangement joins TRBV29-1 to TRBJ2-3, with TRBD2 as a possible D gene (5 bases). The V gene's germline CDR1 is SQVTM and CDR2 ANQGSEA. The CDR3 contains 12 residues. V shed 6 bases and J shed 3 bases, with 10 bases lying between them. CDR3 in DNA: TGCAGCGTAGAACGGGGAACAGATACGCAGTATTTT. This gives the protein CSVERGTDTQYF.

This clonotype showed up many times. The chain combines TRBV7-2 with TRBJ1-2; D is unclear. This CDR3 has 15 residues. Germline CDR1 SGHTA, CDR2 FQGNSA. The V and J ends lost 2 bases and 5 bases respectively, with 15 bases between them. This chain's CDR3 is CASSLNGLGGYGYTF. CDR3 sequence (DNA): TGTGCCAGCAGCTTAAATGGGCTAGGCGGATATGGCTACACCTTC.

Regarding this clonotype: This clone may be a read error of a much larger clone one base away. This rearrangement joins TRBV10-3 to TRBJ1-5; TRBD1 agrees at 7 bases. This CDR3 is 16 amino acids long. Germline CDR1 is ENHRY and CDR2 is SYGVKD. The CDR3 spells CAFSAEIQGRNQPQHF. The CDR3 bases are TGTGCCTTCAGTGCAGAGATACAGGGGCGCAATCAGCCCCAGCATTTT.

The chain employs TRBV4-1 and TRBJ2-3; 9 bases align to TRBD1. CDR1 is MGHRA, CDR2 YSYEKL, per germline. The CDR3 has 15 residues. J gave up 5 bases and V 2 bases, and 5 bases lay outside the gene matches. CDR3 sequence (DNA): TGCGCCAGCAGCCAACGGGACAGGGAGAAAGATACGCAGTATTTT. This codes for CASSQRDREKDTQYF.

Ten or more counts support this clonotype. The V gene is TRBV11-2, the J gene TRBJ2-5; possibly TRBD1 for D (6 bases). The V end lost 5 bases, the J end lost 9 bases, and 7 bases lay between the germline ends. The CDR3 has 10 residues. Germline V lookup: CDR1 SGHAT, CDR2 FQNNGV. The CDR3 DNA reads as TGTGCCAGCAGCCAGGGGCCCCAGTACTTC. Protein: CASSQGPQYF.

This clonotype was seen a few times. This chain connects TRBV12-3 or TRBV12-4 to TRBJ2-1; D might be TRBD2 (6 bases). CDR3 length: 16 residues. The V end was cut by 0 bases, the J end by 4 bases, with 13 bases between. The CDR3 sequence: CASSLAGTRSYNEQFF. The CDR3 nucleotides read TGTGCCAGCAGTTTAGCCGGGACTCGATCATACAATGAGCAGTTCTTC.

This clonotype was detected many times. Written as DNA, the CDR3 is TGTGCCAGCAGGTCCGGGGGGGATGAGCAGTTCTTC. Translating it yields CASRSGGDEQFF. V is TRBV7-2 and J is TRBJ2-1, with TRBD2 matching over 8 bases. The CDR3 spans 12 residues. In germline, CDR1 is SGHTA, CDR2 FQGNSA. The trim removed 6 bases at V and 8 bases at J, leaving 3 bases unmatched.

This clonotype was seen only once. The V call is TRBV29-1, the J call TRBJ2-5; no definite D call. V dropped 4 bases and J dropped 5 bases, with 11 bases sitting between them. This CDR3 is built from 12 residues. CDR1 is SQVTM, CDR2 ANQGSEA, per germline. CDR3: CSVVFQAETQYF. The CDR3 DNA sequence: TGCAGCGTTGTATTTCAGGCGGAGACCCAGTACTTC.

This clonotype was seen repeatedly, ten times or more. The genes are TRBV12-3 or TRBV12-4 and TRBJ2-7, with a possible D match to TRBD1 (5 bases). The V end lost 1 base, the J end lost 2 bases, and 6 bases lay between the germline ends. The CDR3 sequence is 13 residues long. The CDR3, as DNA: TGTGCCAGCAGTTTAGTGACAGCCTACGAGCAGTACTTC. Its protein is CASSLVTAYEQYF.

The chain carries TRBV30 and TRBJ1-1; TRBD1 is a possible D gene (6 bases). V was pared by 3 bases and J by 1 base, with 12 bases between. This CDR3 contains 14 residues. CDR1 and CDR2 (germline): GTSNPN, SVGIG (reference sequence). Here the CDR3 reads CAWRAGGSNTEAFF. The CDR3, as DNA: TGTGCCTGGAGAGCGGGGGGCTCGAACACTGAAGCTTTCTTT. Full variable domain (remainder filled in from reference TRBV30 and TRBJ1-1): SQTIHQWPATLVQPVGSPLSLECTVEGTSNPNLYWYRQAAGRGLQLLFYSVGIGQISSEVPQNLSASRPQDRQFILSSKKLLLSDSGFYLCAWRAGGSNTEAFFGQGTRLTVV.

The chain joins TRBV5-6 to TRBJ1-6; D may be TRBD1 (5 bases). Trimming cost V 2 bases and J 5 bases, with 11 bases left between them. Germline V gene data show CDR1 as SGHDT and CDR2 as YYEEEE. The CDR3 loop spans 15 amino acids. DNA for the CDR3: TGTGCCAGCAGCTTCACCGGGGCCCATAATTCACCCCTCCACTTT. Translating it yields CASSFTGAHNSPLHF.

The chain combines TRBV15 with TRBJ1-2; D unclear. The V end lost 1 base, the J end lost 2 bases, and 11 bases lay between the germline ends. Germline V gene data show CDR1 as LNHNV and CDR2 as YYDKDF (reference sequence). The CDR3 has 15 amino acids. This CDR3 is CATSRAPTENYGYTF. In DNA, the CDR3 is TGTGCCACCAGCAGAGCCCCTACAGAGAACTATGGCTACACCTTC.

This clonotype appeared many times. The chain is built from TRBV6-2 or TRBV6-3 and TRBJ2-7, with a possible D match to TRBD2 (6 bases). V was cut by 6 bases and J by 2 bases, with 8 bases left in between. Per germline, CDR1 MNHEY and CDR2 SVGEGT. The CDR3 is made up of 12 amino acids. The CDR3 loop is CASSASAYEQYF. CDR3 DNA sequence: TGTGCCAGCAGCGCTAGCGCCTACGAGCAGTACTTC.

This clonotype was found many times. V gene TRBV12-3 or TRBV12-4 combines with J gene TRBJ1-5, with 8 bases that match TRBD1. The CDR3 spans 15 residues. The junction had 9 bases not matched to a gene; V was cut back by 5 bases and J by 6 bases. The CDR3 bases are TGTGCCAGCAGTCCTCGGGCAGGGGGCAGTCAGCCCCAGCATTTT. It codes for CASSPRAGGSQPQHF.

The chain carries TRBV28 and TRBJ1-2, with 10 bases matching TRBD1. The CDR3 sequence is 17 residues long. CDR1 and CDR2 from the germline V gene are MDHEN and SYDVKM. V lost 3 bases, J lost 6 bases, and 13 bases stayed unmatched. The CDR3 protein is CASSFDGTGERRNGYTF. DNA of the CDR3: TGTGCCAGCAGTTTCGATGGGACAGGGGAAAGGAGAAATGGCTACACCTTC.

This clonotype was counted at least ten times. The V call is TRBV7-6, the J call TRBJ2-6; the D is unclear. This CDR3 is 19 amino acids long. CDR1 is SGHVS, CDR2 FNYEAQ, per germline. Deletions cut 1 base from V and 0 bases from J, with 16 bases between. The CDR3 coding sequence is TGTGCCAGCAGCTTAGTGCTCGCAGGAATTACCTCTGGGGCCAACGTCCTGACTTTC. It yields the protein CASSLVLAGITSGANVLTF.

Remarks on this clonotype: The conserved closing phenylalanine or tryptophan is absent in this CDR3, likely reflecting a read error. The chain employs TRBV7-9 and TRBJ1-2, with no clear D. V lost 4 bases and J lost 8, with 17 bases in between. Looked up from germline, CDR1 is SEHNR and CDR2 is FQNEAQ (reference sequence). The CDR3 extends over 14 amino acids. CDR3 sequence: CASSSDGMIRGYTL. CDR3 in DNA: TGTGCCAGCAGCTCTGATGGAATGATTAGGGGCTACACCCTC.

This clonotype has at least ten counts. The chain links TRBV7-2 to TRBJ1-1, with a weak D call TRBD1 (6 bases). The CDR3 spans 15 residues. CDR1 SGHTA and CDR2 FQGNSA come from the germline V gene. The V end was cut by 2 bases, the J end by 5 bases, with 15 bases between. CDR3 loop: CASSLSGRGDTEAFF. DNA of the CDR3: TGTGCCAGCAGCTTATCGGGCAGGGGCGATACTGAAGCTTTCTTT. Using reference TRBV7-2 and TRBJ1-1 for the parts outside the CDR3, the full variable domain is GAGVSQSPSNKVTEKGKDVELRCDPISGHTALYWYRQSLGQGLEFLIYFQGNSAPDKSGLPSDRFSAERTGGSVSTLTIQRTQQEDSAVYLCASSLSGRGDTEAFFGQGTRLTVV.

In this sample, this clonotype turned up many times. This chain links TRBV7-9 with TRBJ2-1; no clear D. CDR1 is SEHNR and CDR2 is FQNEAQ in the germline V gene (reference sequence). The CDR3 has 14 amino acids. V was shortened by 3 bases and J by 1 base, with 7 bases between the two germline ends. The CDR3 here is CASSFSESYNEQFF. As DNA, the CDR3 is TGTGCCAGCAGCTTTTCGGAGTCCTACAATGAGCAGTTCTTC.

This clonotype was detected a few times. The chain links TRBV15 to TRBJ2-6; 8 nucleotides match TRBD1. Per germline, CDR1 LNHNV and CDR2 YYDKDF (reference sequence). The CDR3 runs to 19 residues. J gave up 4 bases and V 3 bases, and 14 bases lay outside the gene matches. This chain's CDR3 is CATSSDLTGAALGANVLTF. The CDR3 coding sequence is TGTGCCACCAGCAGTGACTTGACAGGGGCAGCGTTGGGGGCCAACGTCCTGACTTTC.

Ten or more counts support this clonotype. The V call is TRBV7-3, the J call TRBJ2-7, with D possibly matching TRBD1 (6 bases). Trimming removed 2 bases at V and 2 bases at J, with 13 bases between. Germline V gene lookup returns CDR1 SGHTA and CDR2 FQGTGA. This CDR3 region has 15 residues. CDR3 loop: CASSLGIGQPYEQYF. The CDR3 DNA reads TGTGCCAGCAGCTTAGGCATCGGACAGCCCTACGAGCAGTACTTC.

The rearrangement links TRBV5-6 to TRBJ2-7; no firm D call. Germline values: CDR1 SGHDT, CDR2 YYEEEE. Deletions cut 0 bases from V and 2 bases from J, with 9 bases between. The CDR3 is 14 amino acids. The CDR3 sequence is CASSLAPTTYEQYF. The CDR3 nucleotides read TGTGCCAGCAGCTTGGCCCCGACGACCTACGAGCAGTACTTC.

This chain uses TRBV5-1 with TRBJ1-5; D gene ambiguous. Per germline, CDR1 SGHRS and CDR2 YFSETQ. CDR3 length: 15 amino acids. V lost 2 bases to trimming and J lost 3 bases, with 12 bases between them. CDR3 loop: CASSLTGRDNQPQHF. CDR3 DNA sequence: TGCGCCAGCAGCTTAACGGGGAGGGACAATCAGCCCCAGCATTTT.

This clonotype was counted between two and nine times. V gene TRBV5-1 combines with J gene TRBJ2-7; TRBD1 matches at 9 bases. V lost 4 bases, J lost 1 base, and 12 bases stayed unmatched. CDR1 is SGHRS, CDR2 YFSETQ, per germline. The CDR3 runs 17 residues. The CDR3 nucleotides read TGCGCCAGCAGCCACTTCACCGGGACAGGGCAATCCTACGAGCAGTACTTC. Translated: CASSHFTGTGQSYEQYF.

This clonotype was counted a few times. This chain uses TRBV19 with TRBJ1-5, with TRBD1 as a possible D gene (6 bases). The V end was cut by 1 base, the J end by 2 bases, with 12 bases between. CDR3 length: 16 amino acids. Germline CDR1 and CDR2: LNHDA and SQIVND (reference sequence). CDR3 loop: CASSIGGQRGNQPQHF. CDR3 sequence (DNA): TGTGCCAGTAGTATAGGGGGGCAGAGGGGCAATCAGCCCCAGCATTTT.